The 5 T cell receptor beta chains below were found in one sample sequenced in a study of post-analysis software for immune sequencing data. Study outcomes and limitations: Relative to controls, patients had about 5 TRBV segments at higher frequency, with TRBV5-6, TRBV5-1 and TRBV20-1 among these.

Incorporated into the TCR beta cDNA libraries were unique molecular identifiers, which served to reduce PCR and sequencing biases. TCRdb analysed the PCR reads with MiXCR anew, one entry per CDR3 protein. The sample has 350,000 to 450,000 distinct CDR3 sequences, approximately 39% seen once. These receptors have no identified antigens. The sample taken for sequencing was blood. Receptors were obtained from a girl aged 2 to 10 with multiple sclerosis.

This clonotype showed up just a few times. The V gene is TRBV12-3 or TRBV12-4, the J gene TRBJ2-4; TRBD2 matches at 7 bases. The end of the DNA is better explained by TRBJ2-7, so the J call may be wrong. CDR3 size: 16 residues. CDR3 loop: CASSPPAGRERNEQYF. The CDR3 bases are TGTGCCAGCAGTCCGCCGGCCGGGCGGGAGAGGAACGAGCAGTACTTC.

CDR3 bases: TGCGCCAGCAGCTTAGGGGACCCTGGAAACACCATATATTTT. Protein: CASSLGDPGNTIYF. The chain uses TRBV5-1 and TRBJ1-3; tentative D call: TRBD1 (5 bases). There are 14 residues in the CDR3. The V end lost 2 bases, the J end lost 2 bases, and 8 bases lay between the germline ends. CDR1 is SGHRS, CDR2 YFSETQ, per germline.

The gene calls are TRBV7-2 and TRBJ1-1; 9 positions match TRBD1. Looked up from germline, CDR1 is SGHTA and CDR2 is FQGNSA. The CDR3 has 13 amino acids. V dropped 5 bases and J dropped 6; count of bases not matched to a gene: 4. The CDR3 region has the DNA TGTGCCAGCAGCCGGACAGGGGCGGCTGAAGCTTTCTTT. Amino acids: CASSRTGAAEAFF. Combining the CDR3 with reference TRBV7-2 and TRBJ1-1 gives the whole variable domain GAGVSQSPSNKVTEKGKDVELRCDPISGHTALYWYRQSLGQGLEFLIYFQGNSAPDKSGLPSDRFSAERTGGSVSTLTIQRTQQEDSAVYLCASSRTGAAEAFFGQGTRLTVV.

This chain uses TRBV9 with TRBJ2-1; 9 bases match TRBD2. The V gene's germline CDR1 is SGDLS and CDR2 YYNGEE. After removal of 0 bases from V and 0 bases from J, the junction contained 4 bases not matched to a gene. The CDR3 is 17 amino acids. The DNA of the CDR3 is TGTGCCAGCAGCGTAGTAGCGGGGGCTAGCTCCTACAATGAGCAGTTCTTC. This gives the protein CASSVVAGASSYNEQFF.

The gene calls are TRBV12-3 or TRBV12-4 and TRBJ1-5; a weak D match, TRBD1 (5 bases). CDR3 length: 15 amino acids. V was pared by 5 bases and J by 1 base, with 12 bases between. The CDR3 region is CASSNRYMSNQPQHF. In nucleotides, the CDR3 is TGTGCCAGCAGTAACAGGTATATGAGCAATCAGCCCCAGCATTTT.